This is a list of T cell receptor beta chains from one sample in a study of T-cell memory formation after mild COVID-19. TCRdb independently ran MiXCR on the 5' RACE reads; one entry per CDR3 protein. Here the sample spans 120,000 to 150,000 distinct CDR3 sequences, 15% to 20% being singletons. The sample taken for sequencing was PBMCs or a T cell subset sorted from them (not recorded which). The source is an adult woman who had mild COVID-19 (a few samples of this study predate the infection). Cell type and time point are not known. Each CDR3 is given with its conserved first and last residue. D genes are given only for firm matches. Size tells how often a clone was seen (once, few, many) or the class of an expanded clone, and some rows leave it out.

v_gene,d_gene,abundance,j_gene,CDR3nt,CDR3aa
TRBV9,-,few,TRBJ1-2,TGTGCCAGCACCCCGGGCCAGGACCGAAACACCTTC,CASTPGQDRNTF
TRBV11-2,TRBD2,-,TRBJ2-7,TGTGCCAGCAGAGGCATAGCGGGAGGGCCCCACGAGCAGTACTTC,CASRGIAGGPHEQYF
TRBV3-1,TRBD1,few,TRBJ1-6,TGTGCCAGCACCCGCTCGACAGGGCGAGGTTCACCCCTCCACTTT,CASTRSTGRGSPLHF
TRBV5-1,-,-,TRBJ1-4,TGCGCCAGCAGCTTGCCCCAGGTGAATGAAAAACTGTTTTTT,CASSLPQVNEKLFF
TRBV5-1,TRBD1,-,TRBJ1-2,TGCGCCAGCAGCTCGGGGACAGGGGACATCGGCTACACCTTC,CASSSGTGDIGYTF
TRBV20-1,TRBD2,few,TRBJ2-3,TGCAGTGCCCCAACCGGACGGGAGGTCACAGATACGCAGTATTTT,CSAPTGREVTDTQYF
TRBV12-3/TRBV12-4,-,few,TRBJ1-3,TGTGCCAGCAGTTCACTCAGGGTAGATGGAAACACCATATATTTT,CASSSLRVDGNTIYF
TRBV19,-,-,TRBJ2-6,TGTGCCAGTGGATCCAGACAGGGGGCCAACGTCCTGACTTTC,CASGSRQGANVLTF
TRBV7-8,TRBD2,-,TRBJ2-2,TGTGCCAGCAGCTTCCATCGTCTAGCGGGAACTAACACCGGGGAGCTGTTTTTT,CASSFHRLAGTNTGELFF
TRBV5-1,TRBD2,-,TRBJ2-7,TGCGCCACCTCACCTAGCGGGGGCTACGAGCAGTACTTC,CATSPSGGYEQYF
TRBV12-3/TRBV12-4,-,-,TRBJ2-2,TGTGCCAGCCAGATAGGGCAGGTGCCTACCGGGGAGCTGTTTTTT,CASQIGQVPTGELFF
TRBV7-2,TRBD2,-,TRBJ2-1,TGTGCCAGCAGCCGCGGGGGGGCCAGTATCAATGAGCAGTTCTTC,CASSRGGASINEQFF
TRBV4-1,-,few,TRBJ1-1,TGCGCCAGCAGACCTGGGGGGACGGTGAACACTGAAGCTTTCTTT,CASRPGGTVNTEAFF
TRBV7-3,-,once,TRBJ2-7,TGTGCCAGCAGCCCCCAGGGGGGATCCTACGAGCAGTACTTC,CASSPQGGSYEQYF
TRBV19,-,few,TRBJ2-5,TGTGCCAGTAGATTCCGGGGACAAGAGACCCAGTACTTC,CASRFRGQETQYF
TRBV5-1,-,-,TRBJ2-7,TGCGCTACGCGGAGGGGGCAATCCTACGAGCAGTACTTC,CATRRGQSYEQYF
TRBV24-1,TRBD2,few,TRBJ2-3,TGTGCCACCAGTGATTTGGCAAGGACTAGCGGGAGAGATACGCAGTATTTT,CATSDLARTSGRDTQYF
TRBV6-5,-,-,TRBJ2-7,TGTGCCAGCAGTTACGGGCGACAGACGCCTGACGAGCAGTACTTC,CASSYGRQTPDEQYF
TRBV7-2,-,-,TRBJ2-1,TGTGCCAGCAGCTCTGGCTTGGGGATCGGGCCTAGGTACAATGAGCAGTTCTTC,CASSSGLGIGPRYNEQFF
TRBV5-1,-,-,TRBJ1-1,TGCGCCAGCAGCTTGGTGGGGCCCACCGAAGCTTTCTTT,CASSLVGPTEAFF
TRBV12-3/TRBV12-4,-,few,TRBJ1-3,TGTGCCAGCAGTTTAAGTCCCATAAAATCTAACTCTGGAAACACCATATATTTT,CASSLSPIKSNSGNTIYF
TRBV5-5,TRBD1,few,TRBJ2-1,TGTGCCAGCAGCTTGGACAGGGGATTCAATGAGCAGTTCTTC,CASSLDRGFNEQFF
TRBV5-5,TRBD1,few,TRBJ2-5,TGTGCCAGCAGCGGCCCCGGGACAGGGTGGGAGACCCAGTACTTC,CASSGPGTGWETQYF
TRBV12-3/TRBV12-4,-,few,TRBJ2-5,TGTGCCACCCCTGATGTGGGATCACAAGAGGGCCAGTACTTC,CATPDVGSQEGQYF
TRBV12-3/TRBV12-4,-,-,TRBJ2-1,TGTGCCAGCAGCCTAAGGCACACCCCGGGGAGCTCCTACAATGAGCAGTTCTTC,CASSLRHTPGSSYNEQFF
TRBV9,TRBD2,-,TRBJ2-1,TGTGCCAGCAGCGTAGCCCCCCTAGCGGGAGATGAGCAGTTCTTC,CASSVAPLAGDEQFF
TRBV4-2,-,-,TRBJ2-3,TGTGCCAGCAGCCCGGCGGCCGCGGATACGCAGTATTTT,CASSPAAADTQYF
TRBV6-2/TRBV6-3,-,few,TRBJ2-7,TGTGCCAGCAGTTCGGACAGCTCCTACGAGCAGTACTTC,CASSSDSSYEQYF
TRBV20-1,-,-,TRBJ2-3,TGCAGTGCTCCGGAACCTTACACAGATACGCAGTATTTT,CSAPEPYTDTQYF
TRBV4-2,-,-,TRBJ1-1,TGTGCCAGCAGCCAAGATTGGGCAGGGAAGAACACTGAAGCTTTCTTT,CASSQDWAGKNTEAFF
TRBV29-1,TRBD2,-,TRBJ2-7,TGCAGCGTTGGGAGACTAGCGGGAGCTTACGAGCAGTACTTC,CSVGRLAGAYEQYF
TRBV5-6,-,-,TRBJ1-3,TGTGCCAGCAGCTTGGTAAGCTCTGGAAACACCATATATTTT,CASSLVSSGNTIYF
TRBV20-1,-,once,TRBJ1-3,TGCAGTGCTTACACAGGGAGCTCTGGAAACACCATATATTTT,CSAYTGSSGNTIYF
TRBV3-1,TRBD1,-,TRBJ1-2,TGTGCCAGCAGCCAAATGTGGGACAGATCTAACTATGGCTACACCTTC,CASSQMWDRSNYGYTF